By share of the sample, the clone carrying this TCR beta chain is medium-sized. Germline V gene lookup returns CDR1 SGHDN and CDR2 FVKESK. The CDR3 has 13 residues. Between the trimmed V and J ends, which lost 2 bases and 6 bases, there was a span of 11 bases. The data were taken from a study of resident and recirculating memory T cells in vitiligo. Sequencing was performed with immunoSEQ multiplex PCR; in TCRdb, only in-frame clones are kept and a portion is missing. The sample records fewer than 85,000 clones, approximately 90% being singletons. Patients had received no treatment within the previous three months.

Sequencing input: blood. This receptor was obtained from a male donor with vitiligo. This chain connects TRBV14 to TRBJ2-7; no clear D gene. The CDR3 nucleotides read TGTGCCAGCAGCCAATCGCCGGGTTCCGAGCAGTACTTC. It specifies CASSQSPGSEQYF.